The following is a T cell receptor (beta chain) sequence with its context. Its antigen is unidentified. This specimen belongs to a study of OX40 agonist ivuxolimab in advanced cancers. Germline values: CDR1 SGHTA, CDR2 FQGNSA. This CDR3 has 15 residues. Trimming took 3 bases from V and 0 from J, leaving 9 bases between them. Study results and caveats: At 0.1 to 3.0 mg/kg and by week 6, clonal expansion occurred in CD4+ and CD8+ blood T cells.

TCRdb keeps only in-frame clones here, not all; method: immunoSEQ multiplex PCR. In the table there are around 70,000 clones, 75% to 95% of which are singletons. Sequencing used CD4+ or CD8+ T cells sorted from blood, obtained in a trial of the OX40 agonist ivuxolimab. The chain links TRBV7-2 to TRBJ2-1, with D unresolved. The sequence was obtained from an adult with an advanced solid tumor such as melanoma, head and neck, liver or kidney cancer. CDR3 region: CASSLLTSSYNEQFF. The CDR3 DNA is TGTGCCAGCAGCTTGTTGACGAGCTCCTACAATGAGCAGTTCTTC.